This is a list of T cell receptor beta chains from one sample in a study of breast tumors, draining lymph nodes, adjacent tissues. TCRdb re-analysed the multiplex PCR reads in MiXCR, keeping a single row per CDR3 protein. The table records about 110,000 distinct CDR3 sequences, around 30% of them present only once. Sequenced: axillary lymph node tissue. The source of these receptors is a female donor with breast cancer. Some clones in this sample may be carry-over from other donors' samples. The CDR3 runs from the conserved cysteine through the conserved F or W. A D gene is named only where the DNA matches it firmly. Rows give clone size only sometimes, using once, few, many, or a class for an expanded clone.

TRBD1	TRBV28	many	TRBJ2-6	TGTGCCAGCAGTTCGACAGGGACCTCTGGGGCCAACGTCCTGACTTTC	CASSSTGTSGANVLTF
TRBD1	TRBV7-3	few	TRBJ1-1	TGTGCCAGCAGCTCCCCGGGACAGGGAATGAACACTGAAGCTTTCTTT	CASSSPGQGMNTEAFF
TRBD1	TRBV20-1	many	TRBJ1-5	TGCAGTGCTAGACCGCTTACCGGGACAGCGAATAGCAATCAGCCCCAGCATTTT	CSARPLTGTANSNQPQHF
-	TRBV15	many	TRBJ1-2	TGTGCCACCAGCAGAGGGTCGTTGGGGGGCGCCGATGGCTACACCTTC	CATSRGSLGGADGYTF
-	TRBV5-1	many	TRBJ2-1	TGCGCCAGCAGCTTTATCGGGGACTACAATGAGCAGTTCTTC	CASSFIGDYNEQFF
TRBD2	TRBV29-1	-	TRBJ2-5	TGCAGCGTTGGGGGACTAGCGAGAGGGGAGACCCAGTACTTC	CSVGGLARGETQYF
TRBD1	TRBV9	-	TRBJ1-1	TGTGCCAGCGGCGTAGGGACAGGGGGCGCAGGAGAAACTGAAGCTTTCTTT	CASGVGTGGAGETEAFF
TRBD1	TRBV20-1	many	TRBJ2-7	TGCAGTGCTAGAAGCCCGGGACAGGGCCCCTACGAGCAGTACTTC	CSARSPGQGPYEQYF
TRBD2	TRBV6-4	many	TRBJ2-2	TGTGCCAGCAGTCCCCGACTAGCGGGACCGCCCCGGTGGAACACCGGGGAGCTGTTTTTT	CASSPRLAGPPRWNTGELFF
-	TRBV6-5	many	TRBJ2-7	TGTGCCAGCAGTCGAGGATCTGACTGGGAGCAGTACTTC	CASSRGSDWEQYF
-	TRBV6-1	many	TRBJ1-5	TGTGCCAGCAGTGAAAAAGGGGTTGACAATCAGCCCCAGCATTTT	CASSEKGVDNQPQHF
-	TRBV4-1	-	TRBJ2-7	TGCGCCAGCAGCCAAGATTCGCGGCGTAGGCAGTACTTC	CASSQDSRRRQYF
-	TRBV20-1	-	TRBJ2-5	TGCAGTGCCGGTCGTGGCATACAAGAGGCCCAGTACTTC	CSAGRGIQEAQYF
-	TRBV10-3	-	TRBJ2-7	TGTGCCATCAGTGAGGGTAGCCACGAGCAGTACTTC	CAISEGSHEQYF
-	TRBV9	-	TRBJ2-3	TGTGCCAGCAGCGTAGGACACAGCACAGATACGCAGTATTTT	CASSVGHSTDTQYF
TRBD1	TRBV9	many	TRBJ2-5	TGTGCCAGCAGCGTCCAGGGGGCCCCCCAAGAGACCCAGTACTTC	CASSVQGAPQETQYF
-	TRBV28	many	TRBJ1-2	TGTGCCAGCAGTTTACCGAACCGGGAGAGGGGCTACACCTTC	CASSLPNRERGYTF
TRBD2	TRBV5-4	once	TRBJ2-5	TGTGCCAGCAGCTTGGGACTAGCGGCCCAAGAGACCCAGTACTTC	CASSLGLAAQETQYF
-	TRBV20-1	-	TRBJ1-3	TGCAAGCTAGCGGGGGGCAACACCATATATTTT	CKLAGGNTIYF
-	TRBV27	many	TRBJ1-2	TGTGCCAGCAGTCCGGGCGACAGTCTAGGCCCTAACTATGGCTACACCTTC	CASSPGDSLGPNYGYTF
-	TRBV20-1	-	TRBJ1-6	TGCAGTGCTAGCGCGGAATCCTATAATTCACCCCTCCACTTT	CSASAESYNSPLHF
TRBD2	TRBV7-3	many	TRBJ2-3	TGTGCCAGCAGCCCAGCGGGGGGGAGCGGTAATACGCAGTATTTT	CASSPAGGSGNTQYF
-	TRBV28	many	TRBJ2-5	TGTGCCAGCAGTTACAGTGGGGGCGCAGAGACCCAGTACTTC	CASSYSGGAETQYF
TRBD2	TRBV20-1	-	TRBJ2-5	TGCAGTGCTAGAACTAGCGGGGCCTCTCCCCAGGAGACCCAGTACTTC	CSARTSGASPQETQYF
-	TRBV7-9	-	TRBJ2-6	TGTGCCAGCAGCGCAACCAGCGAGTTAACATGTCTAACCTCTGGGGCCAACGTCCTGACTTTC	CASSATSELTCLTSGANVLTF
-	TRBV5-1	-	TRBJ2-3	TGCGCCGGCAGCTTGGAAGGGAGAAGCACAGATACGCAGTATTTT	CAGSLEGRSTDTQYF
-	TRBV19	once	TRBJ1-1	TGTGCCAGTCAAAGACAGGCTTGGATGAACACTGAAGCTTTCTTT	CASQRQAWMNTEAFF
TRBD2	TRBV9	many	TRBJ2-1	TGTGCCAGCGCGGGACTAGGAGACAATGAGCAGTTCTTC	CASAGLGDNEQFF
TRBD1	TRBV5-1	many	TRBJ2-7	TGCGCCAGCACCGCCTCCGCAGGGGGCGAGCAGTACTTC	CASTASAGGEQYF
-	TRBV20-1	-	TRBJ1-2	TGCAGTGCCGACCCCGCGGCAGGGTTGAGGGACTATGGCTACACCTTC	CSADPAAGLRDYGYTF
TRBD1	TRBV6-5	many	TRBJ1-2	TGTGCCAACGGGGAGGGGGCGAACTATGGCTACACCTTC	CANGEGANYGYTF
-	TRBV12-3/TRBV12-4	many	TRBJ2-3	TGTGCCAGCATTTCGGCGGCCACAGATACGCAGTATTTT	CASISAATDTQYF
TRBD1	TRBV7-3	-	TRBJ1-4	TGTGCCAGCAGCTGGCTAGCAGGGGGGGCCAAAAAACTGTTTTTT	CASSWLAGGAKKLFF
TRBD1	TRBV6-1	many	TRBJ2-7	TGTGCCAGCAGTGAAGCCCCGGGACAGCCGAGATACGAGCAGTACTTC	CASSEAPGQPRYEQYF
-	TRBV10-3	-	TRBJ2-6	TGTGCCATCGGGGACTCTGGGGCCAACGCCCTGACTTTC	CAIGDSGANALTF
-	TRBV5-8	-	TRBJ1-1	TGTGCCAGCAGCCCGGGGCCAAGTGGGACTGAAGCTTTCTTT	CASSPGPSGTEAFF
-	TRBV5-4	few	TRBJ2-3	TGTGCCAGCAGCACGGGCCCTAATTTTTCCACAGATACGCAGTATTTT	CASSTGPNFSTDTQYF
TRBD1	TRBV28	-	TRBJ1-1	TGTGCCAGCAGGGGACAGGTAGAGACTGAAGCTTTCTTT	CASRGQVETEAFF
TRBD1	TRBV7-9	many	TRBJ2-5	TGTGCCAGCAGCTCCACCAAGCAGGGGGCTCAAGGAGAGACCCAGTACTTC	CASSSTKQGAQGETQYF
TRBD1	TRBV6-1	many	TRBJ1-5	TGTGCCAGCAGAGGACGCTCGACAGGGGGGTATCAGCCCCAGCATTTT	CASRGRSTGGYQPQHF
-	TRBV6-1	-	TRBJ1-5	TGTGCCAGAGGTCACTCAACAGGGTCGAGACAGCCCCAGCATTTT	CARGHSTGSRQPQHF
-	TRBV29-1	-	TRBJ1-4	TGCAGCGTTGAGGCCGGTGAAAAACTGTTTTTT	CSVEAGEKLFF
-	TRBV20-1	many	TRBJ2-3	TGCAGTGCTAGAGTCCGCCCAGCTGGCACAGATACGCAGTATTTT	CSARVRPAGTDTQYF
-	TRBV7-9	many	TRBJ1-2	TGTGCCAGCAGCTATACAGACTATGGCTACACCTTC	CASSYTDYGYTF
TRBD2	TRBV29-1	-	TRBJ2-1	TGCAGCTTGGCCGCCGGGGGGACGGCGAGGGAGCAGTTCTTC	CSLAAGGTAREQFF
TRBD1	TRBV6-6	-	TRBJ1-1	TGTGCCAGCAGTACAACAGGGGTATCTGAAGCTTTCTTT	CASSTTGVSEAFF
-	TRBV18	many	TRBJ2-7	TGTGCCAGCTCACCCGGGGAATTCGAGCAGTACTTC	CASSPGEFEQYF
TRBD1	TRBV5-1	many	TRBJ2-7	TGCGCCAGCAGCGGTGGGACAGGGGGCTCCTACGAGCAGTACTTC	CASSGGTGGSYEQYF
TRBD1	TRBV19	many	TRBJ1-1	TGTGCCAGTATTCTGACAGGGGGGAACACTGAAGCTTTCTTT	CASILTGGNTEAFF
-	TRBV9	many	TRBJ1-6	TGTGCCAGCAGCGTCGGGACTGAGGGTAATTCACCCCTCCACTTT	CASSVGTEGNSPLHF
-	TRBV5-1	many	TRBJ2-3	TGCGCCAGCAGCTCCCAGGGCGGGGTGGATACGCAGTATTTT	CASSSQGGVDTQYF
-	TRBV12-5	many	TRBJ1-2	TGTGCTAGTGGTTTGGTCCTATCCGGGAATTATGGCTACACCTTC	CASGLVLSGNYGYTF
-	TRBV25-1	-	TRBJ1-6	TGTGCCGGCAGTGAATTACAGGCTACCCAGCCCCTCCACTTT	CAGSELQATQPLHF
TRBD2	TRBV7-8	many	TRBJ2-7	TGTGCCAGCAGCTTAGTTAGCGGGGGAACCTACGAGCAGTACTTC	CASSLVSGGTYEQYF
-	TRBV9	-	TRBJ2-3	TGTGCCAGCAGCGTAGGGACCGCAAGCACAGATACGCAGTATTTT	CASSVGTASTDTQYF
-	TRBV27	many	TRBJ2-7	TGTGCCAGCAGTTTGTACCCACAGGGTCTATACGAGCAGTACTTC	CASSLYPQGLYEQYF
TRBD2	TRBV15	many	TRBJ2-1	TGTGCCACCAGCAGAGTCCTCTTAGCGGGGGGCGGCGGCAATGAGCAGTTCTTC	CATSRVLLAGGGGNEQFF
-	TRBV6-1	many	TRBJ2-3	TGTGCCAGCAGTCGGGACCCACATGCCTCGGATACGCAGTATTTT	CASSRDPHASDTQYF
TRBD1	TRBV5-4	-	TRBJ1-5	TGTGCCACCGGGACAGAGGTTCTGGATACGCAGCATTTT	CATGTEVLDTQHF